This T cell receptor (beta chain) was captured in a study of identical twins. Whole-study results and caveats: Memory repertoires lacked the insertion deficit that abundant cord blood beta clonotypes showed.

Notes on this clonotype: Its antigen is currently unknown.

One entry per CDR3 protein, called by TCRdb with MiXCR from the 5' RACE reads. Altogether fewer than 250,000 distinct CDR3 sequences are present, approximately 15% being singletons, with the ten largest covering 40%. The CDR3 spans 13 residues. Trimming took off 3 bases at V and 4 bases at J, with 13 bases between the two ends. Germline CDR1 reads SQVTM; CDR2 reads ANQGSEA. In addition, the sample was reused for a study of T cells expressing NK-cell markers. Turning to that study: The dominant NKG2C+ clonotypes represented about 1.0-8% of CD8+ T cells in five or six donors.

The origin of this receptor is a woman aged 18-29 years in good health. The chain joins TRBV29-1 to TRBJ2-7; D may be TRBD1 or TRBD2 (5 bases each). Input material: CD8+ T cells sorted from blood. In DNA, the CDR3 is TGCAGCGTTGAGGGGGATGAAGGTTACGAGCAGTACTTC. This gives the protein CSVEGDEGYEQYF.